One sample yielded the 20 T cell receptor beta chains listed below, sequenced in a study of CD8+CD57+ T cells in acquired aplastic anemia (dated by TCRdb to 2017 to 2018). The data were produced on an Illumina HiSeq 2000. Genomic DNA was used as template for profiling of TCR beta VDJ combinations and CDR3 sequences. The public reads were run again by TCRdb, first through fastp at Q25 and then through MiXCR, and only productive beta chains were kept. Rows with a matching CDR3 protein are joined into one entry that keeps the most common DNA and genes. A total of over 200,000 distinct CDR3 sequences appear in this sample, about 59% of them only once. In total, the top ten clones hold 25% to 30% of the sample. Sequenced material: sorted CD4+, CD8+, or CD8+CD57+ T cells (not recorded which) from PBMCs. These receptors all stem from a human donor in good health.

This clonotype was detected ten times or more. V and J are TRBV6-6 and TRBJ2-7; weak D call: TRBD2 (5 bases). Trimming took off 11 bases at V and 2 bases at J, with 10 bases between the two ends. CDR3 length equals 11 residues. From germline, CDR1 is MNHNY and CDR2 SVGAGI (reference sequence). The CDR3 DNA is TGTGCCTGCGGGCAGGCCTACGAGCAGTACTTC. As protein: CACGQAYEQYF.

Concerning this clonotype: At one boundary the junction diverges from the germline segment, which might be a read error. The chain employs TRBV5-1 and TRBJ1-2; 7 positions agree with TRBD1. The germline CDR1 and CDR2 sequences are SGHRS and YFSETQ. The CDR3 consists of 13 residues. The CDR3 protein is CASSSQGNYGYTF. The CDR3, as DNA: TGTGCCAGCAGCTCACAGGGGAACTATGGCTACACCTTC.

This clonotype has only a few counts. This chain connects TRBV25-1 to TRBJ2-5; 7 positions match TRBD1. Trimming cost V 5 bases and J 2 bases; bases outside gene matches: 8. Germline V CDR1 and CDR2: MGHDK, SYGVNS. The CDR3 is made up of 15 amino acids. The CDR3 DNA reads as TGTGCCAGCAGTACTTATACAGGGGTTCAAGAGACCCAGTACTTC. This encodes CASSTYTGVQETQYF.

Notes on this clonotype: Compared with germline, one end of the junction differs, possibly owing to a read error. V and J are TRBV20-1 and TRBJ1-1, with D possibly TRBD1 on 5 matching bases. In germline, CDR1 is DFQATT, CDR2 SNEGSKA (reference sequence). There are 13 residues in the CDR3. The CDR3 sequence: CSASDIVNTEALF. The CDR3 region has the DNA TGCAGTGCCTCGGACATAGTGAACACTGAAGCTCTCTTT.

In this sample, this clonotype turned up many times. V and J are TRBV12-3 or TRBV12-4 and TRBJ1-6; the D is unclear. There are 13 residues in the CDR3. V gave up 7 bases and J gave up 14 bases, with 18 bases separating them. In nucleotides, the CDR3 is TGTGCCAGCACCCAAACCCCGAGAGAGTCCCTCCACTTT. It specifies CASTQTPRESLHF.

The sample holds many counts of this clonotype. The chain carries TRBV5-1 and TRBJ1-1; TRBD1 agrees at 7 bases. The CDR3 has 16 residues. The V and J ends lost 0 bases and 0 bases, in that order; junction bases with no gene match: 5. Looked up from germline, CDR1 is SGHRS and CDR2 is YFSETQ. CDR3 DNA sequence: TGCGCCAGCAGCTTGGTCCCGACAGGGATGAACACTGAAGCTTTCTTT. Its protein product is CASSLVPTGMNTEAFF.

The genes are TRBV7-4 and TRBJ2-3; D unclear. Per germline, CDR1 SGHVT and CDR2 SQSDAQ. Trimming left V 8 bases short and J 5 bases short, with 14 bases between. This CDR3 has 13 residues. For the CDR3, the DNA is TGTGCCAGCGGCCTTCGTAGTGGAGATACGCAGTATTTT. Protein product: CASGLRSGDTQYF.

This chain uses TRBV10-2 with TRBJ2-5; 8 positions match TRBD2. The CDR3 extends over 15 amino acids. CDR1 is WSHSY, CDR2 SAAADI, per germline. With 1 base clipped from V and 5 bases from J, the junction kept 6 bases outside the gene matches. CDR3 in amino acids: CASSELGLVGETQYF. The CDR3 DNA follows: TGCGCCAGCAGTGAGTTGGGACTAGTTGGTGAGACCCAGTACTTC.

In this sample, this clonotype turned up a few times. V usage is TRBV20-1 and J usage is TRBJ2-7; perhaps TRBD1 as D (6 bases). The V and J ends lost 4 bases and 1 base respectively, with 8 bases between them. CDR1 is DFQATT, CDR2 SNEGSKA, per germline (reference sequence). CDR3 length: 12 amino acids. The CDR3 nucleotides are TGCAGTGCTACTGACAGGTCCTACGAGCAGTACTTC. Amino acids: CSATDRSYEQYF.

The genes are TRBV29-1 and TRBJ1-1; D is possibly TRBD1 (6 bases). CDR3 size: 13 residues. V dropped 8 bases and J dropped 6 bases, with 19 bases sitting between them. Germline V CDR1 and CDR2: SQVTM, ANQGSEA. The CDR3 DNA sequence: TGCAGCCTATCGGGGGGCGGTTACGCTGAAGCTTTCTTT. This encodes CSLSGGGYAEAFF. Based on the CDR3 plus reference TRBV29-1 and TRBJ1-1, the full variable domain is SAVISQKPSRDICQRGTSLTIQCQVDSQVTMMFWYRQQPGQSLTLIATANQGSEATYESGFVIDKFPISRPNLTFSTLTVSNMSPEDSSIYLCSLSGGGYAEAFFGQGTRLTVV.

This clonotype turned up a few times. The V gene is TRBV7-3, the J gene TRBJ2-1, with unresolved D. CDR3 length equals 13 residues. Per the germline V gene, CDR1 is SGHTA and CDR2 is FQGTGA. The V and J ends lost 1 base and 10 bases respectively, with 11 bases between them. The CDR3 nucleotides read TGTGCCAGCAGCTTAATCGAGTTTGGGGAGCAGTTCTTC. Its translation: CASSLIEFGEQFF.

The chain carries TRBV7-8 and TRBJ2-7; 8 bases are shared with TRBD1. The germline gives CDR1 SGHVS, CDR2 FQNEAQ. V shed 9 bases, J shed 2 bases, and the junction held 12 bases outside the gene matches. The CDR3 consists of 15 residues. The CDR3 DNA follows: TGTGCCAGTAGTATAGGGCAGGGGGCCGCCTACGAGCAGTACTTC. It specifies CASSIGQGAAYEQYF.

This clonotype was counted only a few times. The genes are TRBV29-1 and TRBJ2-1; TRBD1 aligns across 11 bases. Germline V gives CDR1 SQVTM, CDR2 ANQGSEA. The CDR3 loop spans 12 amino acids. With V trimmed by 6 bases and J by 6 bases, 1 base remained unmatched. CDR3 amino acids: CSVGTGGNEQFF. The CDR3 bases are TGCAGCGTAGGGACAGGGGGCAATGAGCAGTTCTTC.

The chain recombines TRBV10-3 with TRBJ1-6; TRBD1 might be the D (6 bases). CDR3 length equals 15 residues. V shed 6 bases and J shed 9 bases, with 18 bases lying between them. CDR1 is ENHRY, CDR2 SYGVKD, per germline. The chain's CDR3 is CAISQEGGLGSPLHF. The CDR3 DNA sequence: TGTGCCATCAGCCAAGAGGGGGGGCTGGGTTCACCCCTCCACTTT.

There are many counts of this clonotype. The chain has TRBV29-1 and TRBJ1-4, with D perhaps TRBD1 (5 bases). Germline CDR1 SQVTM, CDR2 ANQGSEA. V was cut by 0 bases and J by 0 bases, with 17 bases left in between. This CDR3 has 18 amino acids. CDR3 coding DNA: TGCAGCGTTGAAGATCCGGCCAACACGGGGGCAACTAATGAAAAACTGTTTTTT. Translation: CSVEDPANTGATNEKLFF.

This sequence joins TRBV7-9 and TRBJ2-7; D is perhaps TRBD1 or TRBD2 (5 bases each). V was pared by 5 bases and J by 7 bases, with 12 bases between. CDR1 SEHNR and CDR2 FQNEAQ come from the germline V gene (reference sequence). This CDR3 is built from 12 residues. CDR3 sequence: CASSRDGTEQYF. CDR3 DNA: TGTGCCAGCAGCCGGGACGGGACGGAGCAGTACTTC.

About this clonotype: A much larger clone sits a single nucleotide away, making a read error possible. This chain connects TRBV9 to TRBJ2-1, with D possibly being TRBD2 (6 bases). The germline CDR1 and CDR2 sequences are SGDLS and YYNGEE. The CDR3 has 15 residues. The CDR3 here is CANSPTGALNNEQFF. The CDR3, as DNA: TGTGCCAACAGCCCTACGGGAGCTCTCAACAATGAGCAGTTCTTC.

The V call is TRBV2, the J call TRBJ1-1; no firm D call. Trimming took 3 bases from V and 2 from J, leaving 10 bases between them. CDR1 is SNHLY and CDR2 is FYNNEI in the germline V gene. The CDR3 totals 14 residues. The CDR3 nucleotides read TGTGCCAGCAGTGACATCTGGGGTAACACTGAAGCTTTCTTT. It codes for CASSDIWGNTEAFF.

This clonotype was counted between two and nine times. The CDR3 bases are TGTGCCAGCAGCTTAACAGGGAATAATTCACCCCTCCACTTT. Its protein product is CASSLTGNNSPLHF. The chain has TRBV7-6 and TRBJ1-6; maybe TRBD1 (6 bases). Trimming stripped 2 bases from V and 5 bases from J, with 7 bases between. The V gene's germline CDR1 is SGHVS and CDR2 FNYEAQ. This CDR3 spans 14 amino acids.

This clonotype has more than one count but fewer than ten. This rearrangement joins TRBV9 to TRBJ2-3; no reliable D call. Trimming stripped 0 bases from V and 0 bases from J, with 11 bases between. Germline V CDR1 and CDR2: SGDLS, YYNGEE. The CDR3 spans 16 residues. CDR3 sequence (DNA): TGTGCCAGCAGCGTAGATCCAAGTCCTAGCACAGATACGCAGTATTTT. Its translation is CASSVDPSPSTDTQYF. Complete variable domain (other parts from reference TRBV9 and TRBJ2-3): DSGVTQTPKHLITATGQRVTLRCSPRSGDLSVYWYQQSLDQGLQFLIQYYNGEERAKGNILERFSAQQFPDLHSELNLSSLELGDSALYFCASSVDPSPSTDTQYFGPGTRLTVL.